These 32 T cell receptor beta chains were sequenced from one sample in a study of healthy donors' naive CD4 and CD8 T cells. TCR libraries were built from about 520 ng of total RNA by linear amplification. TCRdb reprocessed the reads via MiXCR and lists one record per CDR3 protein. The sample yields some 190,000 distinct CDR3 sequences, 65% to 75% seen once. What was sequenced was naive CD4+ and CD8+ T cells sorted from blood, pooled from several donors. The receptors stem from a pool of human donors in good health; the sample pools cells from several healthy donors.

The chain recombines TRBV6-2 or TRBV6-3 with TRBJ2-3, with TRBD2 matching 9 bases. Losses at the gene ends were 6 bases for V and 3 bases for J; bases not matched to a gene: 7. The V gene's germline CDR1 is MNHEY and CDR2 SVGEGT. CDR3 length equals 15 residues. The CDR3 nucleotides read TGTGCCAGCAGCCGGATAGCGGGAGTGACAGATACGCAGTATTTT. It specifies CASSRIAGVTDTQYF.

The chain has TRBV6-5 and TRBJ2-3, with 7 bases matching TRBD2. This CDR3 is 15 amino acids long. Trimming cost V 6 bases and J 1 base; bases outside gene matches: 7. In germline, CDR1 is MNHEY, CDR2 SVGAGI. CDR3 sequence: CASRPGTTGTDTQYF. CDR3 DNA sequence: TGTGCCAGCAGACCCGGGACTACCGGCACAGATACGCAGTATTTT.

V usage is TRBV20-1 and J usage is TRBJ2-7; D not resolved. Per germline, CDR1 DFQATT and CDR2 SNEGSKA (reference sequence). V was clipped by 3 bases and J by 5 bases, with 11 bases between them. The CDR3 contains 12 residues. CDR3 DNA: TGCAGTGCTAGTGGGGTGAGCCACGAGCAGTACTTC. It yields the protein CSASGVSHEQYF.

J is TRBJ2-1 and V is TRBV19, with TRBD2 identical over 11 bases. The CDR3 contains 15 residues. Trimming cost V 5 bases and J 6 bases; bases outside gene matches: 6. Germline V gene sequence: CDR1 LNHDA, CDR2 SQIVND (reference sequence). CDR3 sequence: CASSHPGTSGNEQFF. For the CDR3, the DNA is TGTGCCAGTAGTCATCCCGGGACTAGCGGCAATGAGCAGTTCTTC.

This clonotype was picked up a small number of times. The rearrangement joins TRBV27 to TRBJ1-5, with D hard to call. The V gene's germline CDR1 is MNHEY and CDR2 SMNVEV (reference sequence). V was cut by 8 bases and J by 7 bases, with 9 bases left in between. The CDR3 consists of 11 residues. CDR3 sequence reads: CASGRVQPQHF. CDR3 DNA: TGTGCCAGCGGCAGAGTCCAGCCCCAGCATTTT.

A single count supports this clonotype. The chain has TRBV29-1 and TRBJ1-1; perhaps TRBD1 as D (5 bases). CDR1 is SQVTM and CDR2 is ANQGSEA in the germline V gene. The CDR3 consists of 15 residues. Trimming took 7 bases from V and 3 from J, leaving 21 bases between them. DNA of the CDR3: TGCAGCGCCCGGGACCCCTGGGACCTGGACACTGAAGCTTTCTTT. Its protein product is CSARDPWDLDTEAFF.

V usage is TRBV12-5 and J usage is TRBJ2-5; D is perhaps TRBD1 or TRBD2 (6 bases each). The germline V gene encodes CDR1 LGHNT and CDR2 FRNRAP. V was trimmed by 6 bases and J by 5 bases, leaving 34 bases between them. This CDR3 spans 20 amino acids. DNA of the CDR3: TGTGCTAGTGGCTCCCCACAGGGCCTGCTAGCGACCGGGCCGGGGGAGACCCAGTACTTC. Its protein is CASGSPQGLLATGPGETQYF.

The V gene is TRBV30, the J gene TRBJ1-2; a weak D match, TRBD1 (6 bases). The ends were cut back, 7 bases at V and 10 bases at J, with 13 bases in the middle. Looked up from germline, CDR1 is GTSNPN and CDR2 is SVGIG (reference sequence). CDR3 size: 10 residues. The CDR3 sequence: CASFTGAYTF. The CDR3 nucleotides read TGTGCCTCGTTCACGGGGGCCTACACCTTC. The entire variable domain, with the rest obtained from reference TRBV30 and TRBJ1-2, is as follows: SQTIHQWPATLVQPVGSPLSLECTVEGTSNPNLYWYRQAAGRGLQLLFYSVGIGQISSEVPQNLSASRPQDRQFILSSKKLLLSDSGFYLCASFTGAYTFGSGTRLTVV.

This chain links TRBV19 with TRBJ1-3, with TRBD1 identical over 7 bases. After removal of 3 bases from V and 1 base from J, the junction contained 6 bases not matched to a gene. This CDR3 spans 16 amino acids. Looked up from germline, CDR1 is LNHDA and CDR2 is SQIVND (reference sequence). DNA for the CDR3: TGTGCCAGTAGTATTACTTTGACAGGGTCTGGAAACACCATATATTTT. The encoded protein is CASSITLTGSGNTIYF.

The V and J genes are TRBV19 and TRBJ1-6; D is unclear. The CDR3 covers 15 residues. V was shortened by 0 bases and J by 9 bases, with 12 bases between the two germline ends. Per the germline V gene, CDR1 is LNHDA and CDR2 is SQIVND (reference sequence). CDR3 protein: CASSIDTATGSPLHF. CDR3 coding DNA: TGTGCCAGTAGTATAGATACGGCTACCGGTTCACCCCTCCACTTT.

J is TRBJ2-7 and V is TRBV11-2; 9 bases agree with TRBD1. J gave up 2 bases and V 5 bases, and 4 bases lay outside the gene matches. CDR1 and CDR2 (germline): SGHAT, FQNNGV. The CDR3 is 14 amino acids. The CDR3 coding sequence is TGTGCCAGCAGCCGTGGACAGGGGACCTACGAGCAGTACGTC. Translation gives CASSRGQGTYEQYV.

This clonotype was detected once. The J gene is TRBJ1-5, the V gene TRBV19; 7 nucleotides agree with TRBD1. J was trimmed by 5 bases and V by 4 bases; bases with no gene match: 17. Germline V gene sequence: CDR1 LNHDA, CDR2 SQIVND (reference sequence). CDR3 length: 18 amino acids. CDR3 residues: CASSTELIETGPDQPQHF. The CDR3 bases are TGTGCCAGTAGTACCGAACTGATAGAGACAGGGCCCGATCAGCCCCAGCATTTT. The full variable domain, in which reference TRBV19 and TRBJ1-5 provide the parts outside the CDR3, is DGGITQSPKYLFRKEGQNVTLSCEQNLNHDAMYWYRQDPGQGLRLIYYSQIVNDFQKGDIAEGYSVSREKKESFPLTVTSAQKNPTAFYLCASSTELIETGPDQPQHFGDGTRLSIL.

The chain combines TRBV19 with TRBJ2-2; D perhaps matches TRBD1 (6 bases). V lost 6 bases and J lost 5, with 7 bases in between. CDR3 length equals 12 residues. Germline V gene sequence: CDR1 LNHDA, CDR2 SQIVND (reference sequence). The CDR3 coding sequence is TGTGCCAGTAGCGACAGGACCGGGGAGCTGTTTTTT. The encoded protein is CASSDRTGELFF.

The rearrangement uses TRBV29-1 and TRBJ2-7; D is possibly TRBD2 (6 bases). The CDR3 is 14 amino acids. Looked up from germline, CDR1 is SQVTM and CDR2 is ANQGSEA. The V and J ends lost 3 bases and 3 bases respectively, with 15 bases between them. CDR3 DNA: TGCAGCGTTGAGCTTCTGAAGGGAGGCTACGAGCAGTACTTC. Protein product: CSVELLKGGYEQYF.

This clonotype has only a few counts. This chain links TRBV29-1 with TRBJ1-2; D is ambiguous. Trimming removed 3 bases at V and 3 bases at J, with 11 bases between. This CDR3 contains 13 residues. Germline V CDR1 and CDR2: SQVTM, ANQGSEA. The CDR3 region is CSVDNYPYYGYTF. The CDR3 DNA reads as TGCAGCGTTGATAATTACCCTTACTATGGCTACACCTTC.

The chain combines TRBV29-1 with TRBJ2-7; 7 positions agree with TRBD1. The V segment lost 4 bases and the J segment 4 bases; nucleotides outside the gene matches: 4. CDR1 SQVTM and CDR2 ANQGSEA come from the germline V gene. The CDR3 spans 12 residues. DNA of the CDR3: TGCAGCGTTGTCCCAGGGGGATACGAGCAGTACTTC. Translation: CSVVPGGYEQYF.

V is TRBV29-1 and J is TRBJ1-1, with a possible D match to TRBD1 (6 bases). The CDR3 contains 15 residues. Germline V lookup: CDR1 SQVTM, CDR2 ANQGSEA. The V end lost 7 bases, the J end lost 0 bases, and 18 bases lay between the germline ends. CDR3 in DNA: TGCAGCGCTGGGGGGACATCAACCATGAACACTGAAGCTTTCTTT. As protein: CSAGGTSTMNTEAFF.

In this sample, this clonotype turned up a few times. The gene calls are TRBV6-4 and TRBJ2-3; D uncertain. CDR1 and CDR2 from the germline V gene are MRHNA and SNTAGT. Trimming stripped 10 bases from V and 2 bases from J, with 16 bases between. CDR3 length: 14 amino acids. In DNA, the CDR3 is TGTGCCATGAGGATTGGGCATCTCACAGATACGCAGTATTTT. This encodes CAMRIGHLTDTQYF.

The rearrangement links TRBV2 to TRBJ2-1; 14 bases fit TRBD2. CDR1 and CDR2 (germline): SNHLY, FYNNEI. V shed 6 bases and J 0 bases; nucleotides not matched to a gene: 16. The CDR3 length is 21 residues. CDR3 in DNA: TGTGCCAGCAGCCCACGACAGACGACTAGCGGGAGGGGGTTCTCCTACAATGAGCAGTTCTTC. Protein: CASSPRQTTSGRGFSYNEQFF.

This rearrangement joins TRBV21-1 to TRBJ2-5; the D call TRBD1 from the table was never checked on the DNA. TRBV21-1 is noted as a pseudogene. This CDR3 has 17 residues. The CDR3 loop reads CASSKAWDRGTEETQYF. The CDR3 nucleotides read TGTGCCAGCAGCAAAGCGTGGGACAGGGGGACCGAAGAGACCCAGTACTTC.

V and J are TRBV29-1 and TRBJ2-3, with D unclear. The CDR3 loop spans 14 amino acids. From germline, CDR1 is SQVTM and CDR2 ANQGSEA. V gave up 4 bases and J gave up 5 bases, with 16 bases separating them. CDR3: CSVATVGWIDTQYF. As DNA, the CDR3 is TGCAGCGTTGCTACCGTAGGATGGATAGATACGCAGTATTTT.

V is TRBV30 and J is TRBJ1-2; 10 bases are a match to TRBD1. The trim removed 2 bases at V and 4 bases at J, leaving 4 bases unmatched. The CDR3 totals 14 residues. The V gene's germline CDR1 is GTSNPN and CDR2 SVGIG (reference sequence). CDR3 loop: CAWSRGTGAYGYTF. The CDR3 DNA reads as TGTGCCTGGAGTAGAGGGACAGGGGCCTATGGCTACACCTTC.

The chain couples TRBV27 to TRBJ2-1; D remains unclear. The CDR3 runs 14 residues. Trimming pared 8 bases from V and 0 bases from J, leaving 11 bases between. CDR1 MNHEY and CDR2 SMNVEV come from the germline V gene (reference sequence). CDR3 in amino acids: CASATFRSYNEQFF. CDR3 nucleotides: TGTGCCAGCGCCACGTTCCGCTCCTACAATGAGCAGTTCTTC.

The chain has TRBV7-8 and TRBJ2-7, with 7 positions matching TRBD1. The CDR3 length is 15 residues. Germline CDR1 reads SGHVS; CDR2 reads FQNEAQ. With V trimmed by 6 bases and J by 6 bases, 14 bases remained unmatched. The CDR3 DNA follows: TGTGCCAGCAGACCGGGTCGTGTGGCAGGGGGCGAGCAGTACTTC. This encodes CASRPGRVAGGEQYF.

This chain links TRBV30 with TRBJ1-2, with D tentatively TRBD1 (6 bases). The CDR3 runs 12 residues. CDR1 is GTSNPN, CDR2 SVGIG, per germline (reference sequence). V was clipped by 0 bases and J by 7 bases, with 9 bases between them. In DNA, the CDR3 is TGTGCCTGGAGTGTAGGGGGTACTGGCTACACCTTC. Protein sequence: CAWSVGGTGYTF.

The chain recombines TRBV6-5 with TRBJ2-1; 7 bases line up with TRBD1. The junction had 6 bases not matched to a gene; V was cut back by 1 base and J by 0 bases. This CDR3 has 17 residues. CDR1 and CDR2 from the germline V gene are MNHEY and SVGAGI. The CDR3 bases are TGTGCCAGCAGTTACTTAGCCCAGGGGGTCTCCTACAATGAGCAGTTCTTC. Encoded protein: CASSYLAQGVSYNEQFF.

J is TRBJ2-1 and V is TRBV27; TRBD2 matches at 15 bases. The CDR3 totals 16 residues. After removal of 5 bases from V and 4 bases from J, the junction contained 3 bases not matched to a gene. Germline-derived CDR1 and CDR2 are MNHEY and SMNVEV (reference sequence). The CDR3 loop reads CASSPGTSGGYNEQFF. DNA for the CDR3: TGTGCCAGCAGTCCCGGGACTAGCGGGGGGTACAATGAGCAGTTCTTC.

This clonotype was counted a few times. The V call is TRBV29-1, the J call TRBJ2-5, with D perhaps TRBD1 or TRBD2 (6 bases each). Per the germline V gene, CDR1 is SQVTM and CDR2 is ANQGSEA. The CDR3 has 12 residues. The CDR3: CSSKGGKETQYF. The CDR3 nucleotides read TGCAGTTCAAAGGGGGGTAAAGAGACCCAGTACTTC.

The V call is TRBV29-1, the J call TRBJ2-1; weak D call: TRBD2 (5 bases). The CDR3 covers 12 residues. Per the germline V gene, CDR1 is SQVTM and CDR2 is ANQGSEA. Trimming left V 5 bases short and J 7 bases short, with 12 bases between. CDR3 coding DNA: TGCAGCGTTCGGGTTAAGCGGAATGAGCAGTTCTTC. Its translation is CSVRVKRNEQFF.

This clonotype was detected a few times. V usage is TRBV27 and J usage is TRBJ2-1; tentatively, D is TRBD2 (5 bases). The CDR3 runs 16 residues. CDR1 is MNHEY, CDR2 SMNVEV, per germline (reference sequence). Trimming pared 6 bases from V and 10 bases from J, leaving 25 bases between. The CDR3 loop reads CASSPYWSGPSGEQFF. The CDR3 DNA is TGTGCCAGCAGCCCCTATTGGAGCGGCCCTTCGGGGGAGCAGTTCTTC.

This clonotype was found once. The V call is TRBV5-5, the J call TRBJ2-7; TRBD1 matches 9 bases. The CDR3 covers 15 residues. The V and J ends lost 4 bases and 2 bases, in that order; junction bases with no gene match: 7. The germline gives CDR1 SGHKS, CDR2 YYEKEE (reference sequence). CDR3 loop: CASSPRTGDPYEQYF. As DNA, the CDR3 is TGTGCCAGCAGCCCCAGGACAGGGGACCCCTACGAGCAGTACTTC.

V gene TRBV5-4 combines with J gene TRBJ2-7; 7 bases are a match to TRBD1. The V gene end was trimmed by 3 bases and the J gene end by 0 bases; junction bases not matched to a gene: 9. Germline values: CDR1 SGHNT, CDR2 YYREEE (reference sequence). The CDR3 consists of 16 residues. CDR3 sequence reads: CASSSEETGSSYEQYF. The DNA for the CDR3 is TGTGCCAGCAGCTCTGAAGAGACAGGGTCCTCCTACGAGCAGTACTTC. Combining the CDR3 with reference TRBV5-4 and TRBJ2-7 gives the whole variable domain ETGVTQSPTHLIKTRGQQVTLRCSSQSGHNTVSWYQQALGQGPQFIFQYYREEENGRGNFPPRFSGLQFPNYSSELNVNALELDDSALYLCASSSEETGSSYEQYFGPGTRLTVT.